Following are 10 T cell receptor beta chains from one sample sequenced in a study of cytomegalovirus exposure and HLA in healthy donors. Amplification used 60 Vbeta primers and 13 Jbeta primers. Assay used: immunoSEQ multiplex PCR; TCRdb lists only in-frame clones, some missing. The sample holds around 53,000 clones, 73% seen once. Source material: PBMCs. Every receptor here comes from a man younger than 35 in good health and CMV-seronegative.

The chain has TRBV5-4 and TRBJ2-7; tentatively, D is TRBD1 (5 bases). From germline, CDR1 is SGHNT and CDR2 YYREEE (reference sequence). The ends were cut back, 7 bases at V and 6 bases at J, with 14 bases in the middle. This CDR3 is 12 amino acids long. The CDR3 here is CASFGQGGEQYF. The CDR3 DNA sequence: TGTGCCAGCTTTGGGCAGGGCGGCGAGCAGTACTTC.

The chain uses TRBV5-6 and TRBJ1-1, with a weak D call TRBD1 (6 bases). This CDR3 is 14 amino acids long. Per the germline V gene, CDR1 is SGHDT and CDR2 is YYEEEE. The germline V and J ends were trimmed by 4 bases and 9 bases, with 19 bases remaining between them. The CDR3 bases are TGTGCCAGCAGCCCGAGGGGGGGCCCGCTGAAAGCTTTCTTT. Protein: CASSPRGGPLKAFF.

This clone was picked up a small number of times. This rearrangement joins TRBV1 to TRBJ2-1; the D call TRBD2 from the table was never checked on the DNA. TRBV1 is reported as a pseudogene. CDR3 length equals 17 residues. The CDR3 sequence: CTSSQDRLAVLYNEQFF. For the CDR3, the DNA is TGCACCAGCAGCCAAGATAGACTAGCGGTCCTCTACAATGAGCAGTTCTTC.

The J gene is TRBJ2-7, the V gene TRBV4-3; no firm D call. The length of the CDR3 is 15 residues. Germline CDR1 is LGHNA and CDR2 is YSLEER. Trimming removed 3 bases at V and 7 bases at J, with 19 bases between. The CDR3 is CASSQERLQVSEQYF. The DNA of the CDR3 is TGCGCCAGCAGCCAGGAGAGATTACAAGTCTCGGAGCAGTACTTC.

V gene TRBV7-9 combines with J gene TRBJ2-7; weak D call: TRBD1 (6 bases). The CDR3 runs to 15 residues. V shed 1 base and J shed 2 bases, with 12 bases lying between them. Germline V lookup: CDR1 SEHNR, CDR2 FQNEAQ (reference sequence). This CDR3 reads CASSLGQGKTYEQYF. In nucleotides, the CDR3 is TGTGCCAGCAGCTTAGGGCAGGGGAAGACCTACGAGCAGTACTTC.

This clone occurred a few times. CDR3 nucleotide sequence: TGTGCCAGCAGTGAGTACAGAGTCAACTATGGCTACACCTTC. The encoded protein is CASSEYRVNYGYTF. The V call is TRBV2, the J call TRBJ1-2; D is undetermined. Germline assignment: CDR1 SNHLY and CDR2 FYNNEI. V was shortened by 3 bases and J by 2 bases, with 10 bases between the two germline ends. CDR3 length: 14 residues.

This chain links TRBV28 with TRBJ1-5; 8 bases match TRBD1. The germline CDR1 and CDR2 sequences are MDHEN and SYDVKM. V shed 2 bases, J shed 3 bases, and the junction held 3 bases outside the gene matches. The CDR3 consists of 15 residues. The CDR3 bases are TGTGCCAGCAGTTTACGACAGGGGACCAATCAGCCCCAGCATTTT. Protein product: CASSLRQGTNQPQHF.

About this clone itself: One end of the junction is discordant with germline, which a read error may explain. Written as DNA, the CDR3 is TGTGCCAGCAGTTCCTCAGTTGGGACATGGAAGGACTTC. Amino acids: CASSSSVGTWKDF. The chain is built from TRBV27 and TRBJ2-5; D is possibly TRBD1 (6 bases). CDR1 and CDR2 from the germline V gene are MNHEY and SMNVEV (reference sequence). The CDR3 is 13 amino acids.

This rearrangement joins TRBV2 to TRBJ1-3, with D possibly being TRBD1 (6 bases). The V and J ends lost 6 bases and 6 bases respectively, with 12 bases between them. The CDR3 sequence is 13 residues long. Germline V gene data show CDR1 as SNHLY and CDR2 as FYNNEI. As DNA, the CDR3 is TGTGCCAGCAGCAGGGACAACATAAACACCATATATTTT. Amino acids: CASSRDNINTIYF.

The CDR3 region has the DNA TGTGCCAGCAGTGCTAGCGGAGCCTACGAGCAGTACTTC. Protein: CASSASGAYEQYF. The chain couples TRBV6-5 to TRBJ2-7; TRBD2 aligns across 7 bases. This CDR3 is built from 13 residues. V dropped 5 bases and J dropped 2; count of bases not matched to a gene: 3. Looked up from germline, CDR1 is MNHEY and CDR2 is SVGAGI.